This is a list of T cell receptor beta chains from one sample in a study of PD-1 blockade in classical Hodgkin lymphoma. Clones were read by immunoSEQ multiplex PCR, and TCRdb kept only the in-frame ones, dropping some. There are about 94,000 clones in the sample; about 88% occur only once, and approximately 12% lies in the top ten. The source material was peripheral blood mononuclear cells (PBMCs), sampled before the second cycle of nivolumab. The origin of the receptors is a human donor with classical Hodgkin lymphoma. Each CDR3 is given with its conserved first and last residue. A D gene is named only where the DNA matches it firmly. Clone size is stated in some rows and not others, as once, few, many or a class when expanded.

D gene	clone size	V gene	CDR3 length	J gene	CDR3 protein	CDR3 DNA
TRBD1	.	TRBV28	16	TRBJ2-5	CASSHDRDWPQETQYF	TGTGCCAGCAGCCACGACAGGGATTGGCCACAAGAGACCCAGTACTTC
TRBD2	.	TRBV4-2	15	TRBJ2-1	CASRELAGVSNEQFF	TGTGCCAGCAGAGAACTAGCGGGAGTTTCAAATGAGCAGTTCTTC
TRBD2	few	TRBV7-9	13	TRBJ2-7	CASGIAGVDEQYF	TGTGCCAGCGGTATAGCGGGAGTGGACGAGCAGTACTTC
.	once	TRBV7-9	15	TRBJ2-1	CASSLRLAPYNEQFF	TGTGCCAGCAGCTTACGGCTAGCGCCTTACAATGAGCAGTTCTTC
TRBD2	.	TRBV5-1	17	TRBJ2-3	CASSLPGLAGGTDTQYF	TGCGCCAGCAGCTTACCCGGACTAGCGGGAGGTACAGATACGCAGTATTTT
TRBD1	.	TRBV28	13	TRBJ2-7	CASNEQGDYEQYF	TGTGCCAGCAATGAACAGGGGGACTACGAGCAGTACTTC
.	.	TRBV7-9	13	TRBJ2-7	CASSLRLSHEQYF	TGTGCCAGCAGCTTAAGATTGTCTCACGAGCAGTACTTC
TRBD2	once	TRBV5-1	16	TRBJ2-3	CASSIGTSGRGDTQYF	TGCGCCAGCAGCATCGGGACTAGCGGGAGAGGAGATACGCAGTATTTT
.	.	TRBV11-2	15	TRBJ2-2	CASSLELRLTGELFF	TGTGCCAGCAGCTTAGAGTTGCGGTTAACCGGGGAGCTGTTTTTT
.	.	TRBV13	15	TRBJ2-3	CASSTRGTTTDTQYF	TGTGCCAGCAGTACCCGGGGGACAACCACAGATACGCAGTATTTT
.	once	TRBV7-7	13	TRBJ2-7	CASSPDRGGEQYF	TGTGCTAGCAGCCCCGACCGCGGAGGGGAGCAGTACTTC
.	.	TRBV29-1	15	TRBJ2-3	CSVAWQKSYTDTQYF	TGCAGCGTTGCTTGGCAGAAGAGCTACACAGATACGCAGTATTTT
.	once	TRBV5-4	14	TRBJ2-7	CASSLVGGDYEQYF	TGTGCCAGCAGCTTGGTTGGAGGGGACTACGAGCAGTACTTC
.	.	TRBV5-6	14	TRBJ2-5	CASSLGSLQETQYF	TGTGCCAGCAGCTTGGGGAGCCTCCAAGAGACCCAGTACTTC
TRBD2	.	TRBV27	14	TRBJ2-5	CASSPRLALETQYF	TGTGCCAGCAGCCCAAGACTAGCGCTAGAGACCCAGTACTTC
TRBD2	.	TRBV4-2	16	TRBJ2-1	CASSQDRGLAGNEQFF	TGTGCCAGCAGCCAAGATCGGGGACTAGCGGGCAATGAGCAGTTCTTC
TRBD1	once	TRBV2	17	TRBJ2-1	CASSDEIGQGYYNEQFF	TGTGCCAGCAGTGACGAGATCGGACAGGGGTATTACAATGAGCAGTTCTTC
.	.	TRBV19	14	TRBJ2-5	CASSIAGAAETQYF	TGTGCCAGTAGTATAGCGGGAGCGGCAGAGACCCAGTACTTC
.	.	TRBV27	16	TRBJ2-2	CASSLSFGAYAGELFF	TGTGCCAGCAGTTTATCGTTCGGGGCCTACGCCGGGGAGCTGTTTTTT
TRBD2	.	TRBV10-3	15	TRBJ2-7	CAISDSSGGADEQYF	TGTGCCATCAGTGACTCTAGCGGGGGGGCCGACGAGCAGTACTTC
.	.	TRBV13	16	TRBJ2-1	CASSPTDRSSYNEQFF	TGTGCCAGCAGCCCGACTGACAGGAGCTCCTACAATGAGCAGTTCTTC
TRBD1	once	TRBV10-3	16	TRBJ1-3	CAISEGLRGPGNTIYF	TGTGCCATCAGTGAAGGGCTCAGGGGGCCTGGAAACACCATATATTTT
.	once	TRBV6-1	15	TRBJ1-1	CASRRGGIGNTEAFF	TGTGCCAGCAGGAGGGGAGGGATCGGAAACACTGAAGCTTTCTTT
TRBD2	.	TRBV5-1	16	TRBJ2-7	CASSRTSGGFSYEQYF	TGCGCCAGCAGCAGGACTAGCGGGGGGTTCTCCTACGAGCAGTACTTC
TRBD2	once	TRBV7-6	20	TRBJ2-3	CASSPDLWGTRVDVVDTQYF	TGTGCCAGCAGCCCAGACCTTTGGGGGACTAGGGTCGATGTTGTGGATACGCAGTATTTT
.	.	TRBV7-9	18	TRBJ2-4	CASSLETWGTLAKNIQYF	TGTGCCAGCAGCTTAGAAACCTGGGGGACCCTCGCCAAAAACATTCAGTACTTC
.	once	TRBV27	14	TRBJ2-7	CASSRQVQPYEQYF	TGTGCCAGCAGCCGACAGGTCCAACCCTACGAGCAGTACTTC
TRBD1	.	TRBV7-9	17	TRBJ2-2	CASSFRSQGVITGELFF	TGTGCCAGCAGCTTTCGCTCCCAGGGGGTCATCACCGGGGAGCTGTTTTTT
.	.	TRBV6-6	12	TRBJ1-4	CASSYSTEKLFF	TGTGCCAGCAGTTACTCGACAGAAAAACTGTTTTTT
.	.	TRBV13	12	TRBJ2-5	CASSLGEETQYF	TGTGCCAGCAGCTTGGGGGAAGAAACCCAGTACTTC
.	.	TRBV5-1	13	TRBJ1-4	CASSLGISEKLFF	TGCGCCAGCAGCTTGGGCATTAGTGAAAAACTGTTTTTT
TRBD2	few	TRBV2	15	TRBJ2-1	CASTGRTSSYNEQFF	TGTGCCAGCACAGGCCGGACTAGCAGCTACAATGAGCAGTTCTTC
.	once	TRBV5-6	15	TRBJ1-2	CASSLATGEWYGYTF	TGTGCCAGCAGCTTGGCCACGGGGGAGTGGTATGGCTACACCTTC
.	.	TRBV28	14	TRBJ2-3	CASSPQRGWDTQYF	TGTGCCAGCAGTCCCCAACGGGGGTGGGATACGCAGTATTTT
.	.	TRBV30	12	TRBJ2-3	CAWGPSTDTQYF	TGTGCCTGGGGACCGAGCACAGATACGCAGTATTTT
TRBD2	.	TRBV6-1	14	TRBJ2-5	CASSFSGGAMTQYF	TGTGCCAGCAGTTTTAGCGGGGGGGCGATGACCCAGTACTTC
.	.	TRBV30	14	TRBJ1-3	CAWSQAVSGNTIYF	TGTGCCTGGAGCCAGGCCGTCTCTGGAAACACCATATATTTT
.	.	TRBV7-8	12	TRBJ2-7	CASSYPTALRYF	TGTGCCAGCAGCTACCCGACAGCCCTGCGGTACTTC
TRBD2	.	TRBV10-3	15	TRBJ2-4	CAISASGAPQEFQYF	TGTGCCATCAGTGCCAGCGGGGCCCCCCAGGAATTTCAGTACTTC
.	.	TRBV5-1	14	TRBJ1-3	CASRPASSGNTIYF	TGCGCCAGCCGCCCGGCGAGCTCTGGAAACACCATATATTTT
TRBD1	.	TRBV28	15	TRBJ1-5	CASSPQGAGNQPQHF	TGTGCCAGCAGCCCTCAGGGGGCTGGCAATCAGCCCCAGCATTTT
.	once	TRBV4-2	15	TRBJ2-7	CASSQELGTTYEQYF	TGTGCCAGCAGCCAAGAGCTGGGGACGACCTACGAGCAGTACTTC
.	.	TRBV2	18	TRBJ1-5	CASKGLIGQSTSNQPQHF	TGTGCCAGCAAAGGCCTTATTGGACAGTCGACTAGCAATCAGCCCCAGCATTTT
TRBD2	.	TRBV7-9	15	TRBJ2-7	CASRSTGGMSYEQYF	TGTGCCAGCAGATCGACGGGGGGGATGAGCTACGAGCAGTACTTC
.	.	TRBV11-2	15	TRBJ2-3	CASSLVRGGTDTQYF	TGTGCCAGCAGCTTAGTTCGTGGGGGTACCGATACGCAGTATTTT
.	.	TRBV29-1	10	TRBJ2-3	CSVGTDTQYF	TGCAGCGTTGGCACAGATACGCAGTATTTT
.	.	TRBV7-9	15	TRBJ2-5	CASSLAAGWGGTQYF	TGTGCCAGCAGCTTGGCGGCAGGGTGGGGCGGGACCCAGTACTTC
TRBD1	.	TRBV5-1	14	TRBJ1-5	CASSHGTGVQPQHF	TGCGCCAGCAGCCATGGGACAGGGGTTCAGCCCCAGCATTTT
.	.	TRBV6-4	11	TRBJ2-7	CASSKSYEQYF	TGTGCCAGCAGCAAAAGCTACGAGCAGTACTTC
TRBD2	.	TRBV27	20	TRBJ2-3	CASSSPYPGLAGASTDTQYF	TGTGCCAGCAGTTCTCCCTATCCTGGACTAGCGGGAGCCTCCACAGATACGCAGTATTTT